A single T cell receptor (beta chain) is shown here with its context. This clonotype occurred many times. What this receptor recognizes is not known. Qualities for individual bases were not recorded, and no much larger clone is one base off. This sample stems from a study of immune aging and cytomegalovirus after organ transplant (dated by TCRdb to 2020 to 2023). Regarding the study in general: All transplant recipients received three-drug immunosuppression with prednisone, tacrolimus, and mycophenolate. The paper as a whole reports these results and caveats: Large clones contained a bigger proportion of TEMRA cells, and over time the seven largest clones (about 1,900 cells) picked up aged and TEMRA cells and lost TCM cells. Following viremia, aged-phenotype cells rose post-transplant in clones of any size, with the rise occurring earlier in large clones (days 200-264) than in small clones. Since the sequencing data did not include a CD57 measurement, a conservative gene-based definition of aging was used in its place.

Library prep was done by single-cell sequencing. Sequencing took place on an Illumina NovaSeq 6000. For cell capture and library preparation, the team used the BD Rhapsody Targeted mRNA and AbSeq Reagent Kit in a microwell format. The libraries included TCR, sample tags, AbSeq, and targeted mRNA drawn from the Human T-Cell Expression Panel together with custom TOX and TOX2 primers. Sequencing of the libraries was performed on an Illumina NovaSeq. The original pipeline was this. The analysis covered roughly 9,600 cells in total, of which 7,000 to 7,500 were CD8 T cells and 4494 were CD8 T cells with an identifiable TCR CDR3. The BD Rhapsody Targeted Analysis Pipeline, including V(D)J processing, was run on the Seven Bridges Genomics platform to process the raw data. Quality control, Sample Tag demultiplexing with Lex-BDSMK, clone identification with VDJ Explorer, and Seurat clustering were performed in SeqGeq 1.6.0. A clone was considered non-expanded if it made up <1% of CD8 T cells, and considered a clonal expansion if it made up >2.5% of the sample. TCRdb handled the public reads itself, with Q25 trimming in fastp and clone calling in MiXCR, and kept productive beta chains. Each CDR3 protein appears once, grouped with its most common genes and DNA. TCRdb assigned the V and J calls; the authors' analysis was not used. In this sample the table shows approximately 22,000 distinct CDR3 sequences, 35% to 40% of which occur a single time. In total, the top ten clones hold less than 30% of the sample.

This specimen's time point label, interpreted: five sample-tagged time points from pre-transplant (day -1) to day 368 post-transplant, pooled. Thawed PBMC were stimulated with a CMV IE-1 overlapping peptide library for about 13 hours, with no transport inhibitors added. After being thawed and rested overnight, the cells were stimulated in R10 medium along with CD28/CD49d costimulation. The IE-1 peptide library was made up of 15-amino-acid peptides, each overlapping by 11 amino acids. Samples from each time point were barcoded using BD Single-Cell Multiplexing Kit Sample Tags, then pooled and stained with sorting antibodies plus oligo-conjugated anti-CD45RA. A BD FACSAria III was used to sort CMV-responsive CD8+CD137+ and CD4+CD154+ T cells at 4-way purity. Blood samples were drawn into EDTA vacutainers and processed by Ficoll gradient within 1-24 hours. Looking up the germline V gene yields CDR1 SGHDT and CDR2 YYEEEE. The CDR3 sequence holds 18 residues, the cysteine and phenylalanine included. Of all the DNA, just the CDR3 is kept, 54 bases in frame from base 1. For this chain, trimming is 0 bases at the V end and 6 bases at the J end, and the number of junction bases without a gene match is 13.

This sequence uses TRBV5-6 and TRBJ1-1; a stretch of 11 junction bases matches TRBD1. This clonotype originated in a female donor who had a heart transplant and CMV viremia. The sequencing used CMV peptide-activated CD4+ and CD8+ T cells sorted from blood, collected at five time points, pooled. The cell subset or site label on this specimen signifies: sorted CD8+CD137+ and CD4+CD154+ T cells after 11 to 13 h CMV IE-1 peptide stimulation. The sequence in DNA is TGTGCCAGCAGCTTGGGTATTAGGACAGGGGGCACCGCATCTGAAGCTTTCTTT. Its amino acids are CASSLGIRTGGTASEAFF.